This TCR beta chain appears in the sequencing data of a study of blood T cells in healthy people across ages. This clonotype came up a few times. Each sample yielded at least 5.5 micrograms of PBMC total RNA. CDR1 and CDR2 from the germline V gene are LGHNA and YNFKEQ. This CDR3 contains 15 residues. V gave up 4 bases and J gave up 0 bases, with 10 bases separating them. It was with a sample-barcoded 5' primer and a J-beta primer mix that a second PCR of about 6 to 11 cycles was run. One entry per CDR3 protein, called by TCRdb with MiXCR from the 5' RACE reads. The sample yields 500,000 to 600,000 distinct CDR3 sequences, about 25% seen once.

Sample: blood. The TCR sequence derives from a woman between 70 and 85 years old in good health. The rearrangement uses TRBV4-2 and TRBJ1-5; no firm D call. CDR3 in amino acids: CASSPSRDSNQPQHF. The CDR3 DNA sequence: TGTGCCAGCAGCCCCTCGAGGGATAGCAATCAGCCCCAGCATTTT.